This T cell receptor beta chain is drawn from a study of blood T cells in healthy people across ages. Roughly 9.2 milliliters of peripheral blood were drawn from each donor into EDTA-treated tubes. Trimming cost V 6 bases and J 1 base, with 16 bases left between them. The CDR3 sequence is 15 residues long. The germline CDR1 and CDR2 sequences are MDHEN and SYDVKM. A J-beta primer mix and a sample-barcoded 5' primer were used in a second PCR of about 7 to 12 cycles. TCRdb redid the calling of the 5' RACE reads with MiXCR, one entry per CDR3 protein. In the table there are 1.5 million or so distinct CDR3 sequences, roughly 45% of which are singletons. Only a few counts were recorded for this clonotype.

This TCR was sampled from a woman younger than 35 in good health. Sequenced sample: blood. V gene TRBV28 combines with J gene TRBJ2-7; either TRBD1 or TRBD2 may supply D (5 bases each). CDR3: CASRGERVGSYEQYF. CDR3 DNA sequence: TGTGCCAGCAGGGGGGAGAGGGTAGGATCCTACGAGCAGTACTTC.